This T cell receptor beta chain was sequenced during a study of cytomegalovirus exposure and HLA in healthy donors. Primers included in the PCR were 60 Vbeta and 13 Jbeta primers. Assay: immunoSEQ multiplex PCR; the TCRdb copy retains only in-frame clones and omits some. The sample yields 150,000 to 200,000 clones, 75% to 90% seen once. This CDR3 is 16 amino acids long. V was clipped by 4 bases and J by 4 bases; unmatched bases: 6. The V gene's germline CDR1 is SGHRS and CDR2 YFSETQ. Sequences were obtained from PBMCs. The TCR originated in a boy aged 2 to 9 in good health and CMV-seronegative. The chain couples TRBV5-1 to TRBJ2-2; 11 positions agree with TRBD1. As DNA, the CDR3 is TGCGCCAGCAGCCGGACAGGGGGCGCGGGCACCGGGGAGCTGTTTTTT. As protein: CASSRTGGAGTGELFF.